This note documents a single TCR beta chain sequence. Only in-frame clones appear in the TCRdb table, and some are missing; sequencing was by immunoSEQ multiplex PCR. This table has about 150,000 clones, 80% to 95% appearing once. The entry originates in a study of control samples from healthy donors and cancer patients. Sequenced sample: blood. The sequence was collected from a man aged 18 to 29 in good health.

The CDR3 DNA sequence: TGTGCCAGCAGCCAAGGAGGGGGCACCGGGGAGCTGTTTTTT. The encoded protein is CASSQGGGTGELFF. The chain uses TRBV14 and TRBJ2-2; tentative D call: TRBD1 (6 bases). This CDR3 is built from 14 residues. Germline V gene sequence: CDR1 SGHDN, CDR2 FVKESK. The V gene lost 1 base and the J gene lost 4 bases, with 7 bases spanning the gap.